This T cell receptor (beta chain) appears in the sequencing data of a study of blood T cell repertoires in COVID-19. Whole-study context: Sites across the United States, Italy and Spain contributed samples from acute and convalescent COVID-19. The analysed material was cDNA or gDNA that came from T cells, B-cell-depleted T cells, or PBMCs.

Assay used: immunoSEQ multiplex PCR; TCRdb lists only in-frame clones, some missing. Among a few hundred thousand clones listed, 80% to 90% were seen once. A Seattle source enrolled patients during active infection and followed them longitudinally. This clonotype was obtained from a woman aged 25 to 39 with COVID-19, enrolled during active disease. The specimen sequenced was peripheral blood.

Written as DNA, the CDR3 is TGTGCCAGCAGTTTTCGTCCAGCGGGAGGGCATTTAGCTGAGCAGTTCTTC. This gives the protein CASSFRPAGGHLAEQFF. This chain joins TRBV27 and TRBJ2-1; 10 bases map to TRBD2. The CDR3 sequence is 17 residues long. Germline V gene lookup returns CDR1 MNHEY and CDR2 SMNVEV (reference sequence). The junction had 14 bases not matched to a gene; V was cut back by 3 bases and J by 9 bases.